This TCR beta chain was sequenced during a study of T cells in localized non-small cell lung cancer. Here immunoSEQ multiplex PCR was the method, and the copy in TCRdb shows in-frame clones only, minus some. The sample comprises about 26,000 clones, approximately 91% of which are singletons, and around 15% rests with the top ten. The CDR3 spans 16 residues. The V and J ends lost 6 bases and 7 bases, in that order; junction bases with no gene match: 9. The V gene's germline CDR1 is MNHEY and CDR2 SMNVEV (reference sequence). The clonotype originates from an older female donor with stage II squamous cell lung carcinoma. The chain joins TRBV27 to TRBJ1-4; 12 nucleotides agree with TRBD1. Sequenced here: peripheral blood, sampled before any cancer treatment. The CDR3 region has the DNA TGTGCCAGCAGCCGCCGGGACAGGGGGCGACCTGAAAAACTGTTTTTT. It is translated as CASSRRDRGRPEKLFF. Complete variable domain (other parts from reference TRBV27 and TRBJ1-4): EAQVTQNPRYLITVTGKKLTVTCSQNMNHEYMSWYRQDPGLGLRQIYYSMNVEVTDKGDVPEGYKVSRKEKRNFPLILESPSPNQTSLYFCASSRRDRGRPEKLFFGSGTQLSVL.